A single sample is the source of the 2 T cell receptor beta chains below, sequenced in a study of sequential checkpoint blockade in melanoma. Treatment defined: randomized to nivolumab then ipilimumab (arm A) or the reverse (arm B). Clones were read by immunoSEQ multiplex PCR, and TCRdb kept only the in-frame ones, dropping some. The sample has tens of thousands of clones, roughly 32% seen once. Sample: tumor tissue (inferred from file names), taken from a patient given nivolumab and ipilimumab in sequence. These receptors all come from a human donor with melanoma.

The chain has TRBV30 and TRBJ1-2; no clear D gene. CDR1 is GTSNPN, CDR2 SVGIG, per germline (reference sequence). The V end lost 4 bases, the J end lost 1 base, and 4 bases lay between the germline ends. This CDR3 region has 11 residues. The CDR3 here is CAWMINYGYTF. The CDR3 nucleotides read TGTGCCTGGATGATTAACTATGGCTACACCTTC.

The rearrangement links TRBV6-8 to TRBJ2-7, with D possibly called TRBD1 or TRBD2 (7 bases each). Deletions cut 6 bases from V and 2 bases from J, with 11 bases between. This CDR3 is built from 13 residues. Germline V gives CDR1 MNHGY, CDR2 SAAAGT. CDR3 residues: CASSRGGPYEQYF. The CDR3 DNA is TGTGCCAGCAGCAGGGGGGGGCCCTACGAGCAGTACTTC.